This entry describes one T cell receptor beta chain. The CDR3 is 15 amino acids. The germline V gene encodes CDR1 SGDLS and CDR2 YYNGEE. Trimming took 0 bases from V and 0 from J; bases not matched to a gene: 3. This specimen comes from a study of blood T cell repertoires in COVID-19. Overall study context: Italy, Spain and the United States were the sources of the convalescent and acute COVID-19 samples.

Authors' analysis steps: Amplification of reference gene primers provided the estimated nucleated cell counts. The method was immunoSEQ multiplex PCR; TCRdb's version includes in-frame clones alone and lacks a portion of them. The V and J calls and clone size were taken over from that table, and D and trimming were inferred from the DNA. The repertoire consists of 95,000 to 150,000 clones, with roughly 79% occurring once and the leading ten covering approximately 2.5%. The J gene is TRBJ2-7, the V gene TRBV9; 7 bases map to TRBD1. The receptor's source is an older man with acute or convalescent COVID-19. Material for sequencing was peripheral blood. CDR3 nucleotide sequence: TGTGCCAGCAGCGTAGGACAGGGCCTCTCCTACGAGCAGTACTTC. Protein sequence: CASSVGQGLSYEQYF.